What follows are 17 T cell receptor beta chains derived from one specimen sequenced in a study of T-cell reconstitution after alpha-beta-depleted transplantation in children. Preparation of the TCRbeta library was carried out with unique molecular identifiers. TCRdb analysed the PCR reads with MiXCR anew, one entry per CDR3 protein. The sample lists 450,000 to 500,000 distinct CDR3 sequences, approximately 12% occurring once. Sequenced here: PBMCs from the stem cell graft donor, sampled from the stem cell graft. These receptors all stem from a human donor who donated a stem cell graft to a child with combined immunodeficiency.

This clonotype was detected only a few times. CDR3 nucleotides: TGCGCCAGCAGCCAAAACAGGGCCTCGGGCTACACCTTC. Translation gives CASSQNRASGYTF. This chain uses TRBV4-3 with TRBJ1-2; possibly TRBD1 for D (6 bases). CDR1 is LGHNA and CDR2 is YSLEER in the germline V gene. Trimming removed 2 bases at V and 8 bases at J, with 12 bases between. The CDR3 consists of 13 residues.

This clonotype was recorded many times. The V call is TRBV12-3 or TRBV12-4, the J call TRBJ2-7, with D perhaps TRBD2 (5 bases). The V and J ends lost 4 bases and 7 bases respectively, with 11 bases between them. The CDR3 length is 12 residues. CDR3 in DNA: TGTGCCAGCAGTTCCTTAGCGTGGGAGCAGTACTTC. It translates to CASSSLAWEQYF.

This clonotype was detected a few times. The chain recombines TRBV10-3 with TRBJ2-3, with 8 bases identical to TRBD2. The CDR3 runs 14 residues. The V and J ends lost 10 bases and 4 bases, in that order; junction bases with no gene match: 10. Germline loops: CDR1 ENHRY, CDR2 SYGVKD. The CDR3 protein is CATLSGSFSDTQYF. CDR3 DNA sequence: TGTGCCACCTTAAGCGGGAGTTTTTCAGATACGCAGTATTTT.

This clonotype was detected a few times. The V and J genes are TRBV4-2 and TRBJ2-3; 8 bases are a match to TRBD2. V shed 1 base, J shed 5 bases, and the junction held 8 bases outside the gene matches. The CDR3 is 16 amino acids. Germline V CDR1 and CDR2: LGHNA, YNFKEQ. DNA of the CDR3: TGTGCCAGCAGCCAAGGAGCGGGGGAGGGAGTAGATACGCAGTATTTT. Amino acids: CASSQGAGEGVDTQYF.

This clonotype was found once. This chain connects TRBV4-3 to TRBJ1-6; no reliable D call. Germline V gene sequence: CDR1 LGHNA, CDR2 YSLEER. The CDR3 has 15 residues. Trimming took off 0 bases at V and 9 bases at J, with 12 bases between the two ends. DNA of the CDR3: TGCGCCAGCAGCCAAGACAGGCTAAAAACTTCACCCCTCCACTTT. The encoded protein is CASSQDRLKTSPLHF.

The chain carries TRBV9 and TRBJ2-1; tentatively, D is TRBD1 (6 bases). The CDR3 runs to 15 residues. Trimming pared 0 bases from V and 4 bases from J, leaving 11 bases between. Per germline, CDR1 SGDLS and CDR2 YYNGEE. The CDR3 protein is CASSVDRDLYNEQFF. DNA for the CDR3: TGTGCCAGCAGCGTAGACAGGGATCTTTACAATGAGCAGTTCTTC.

This chain connects TRBV15 to TRBJ2-1; D is unclear. V was shortened by 1 base and J by 7 bases, with 14 bases between the two germline ends. The germline CDR1 and CDR2 sequences are LNHNV and YYDKDF (reference sequence). The CDR3 covers 15 residues. CDR3 in DNA: TGTGCCACCAGCAGAGTACAGCATGAAAGGAATGAGCAGTTCTTC. Its protein is CATSRVQHERNEQFF.

On this clonotype: A single base separates this from a much larger clone, so it may be a read error. This sequence joins TRBV7-3 and TRBJ2-6; D is uncertain. Germline V gene lookup returns CDR1 SGHTA and CDR2 FQGTGA. The length of the CDR3 is 14 residues. Trimming stripped 5 bases from V and 0 bases from J, with 5 bases between. The DNA of the CDR3 is TGTGCCAGCAGCGTATACTCTGGGGCCAACGTCCTGACTTTC. It codes for CASSVYSGANVLTF.

This clonotype was counted between two and nine times. The rearrangement joins TRBV10-3 to TRBJ1-1; 8 nucleotides match TRBD1. The CDR3 totals 15 residues. Germline V gene sequence: CDR1 ENHRY, CDR2 SYGVKD. With V trimmed by 4 bases and J by 1 base, 5 bases remained unmatched. CDR3: CAISGGQGRNTEAFF. The CDR3, as DNA: TGTGCCATCAGTGGCGGACAGGGACGGAACACTGAAGCTTTCTTT.

This clonotype was seen more than once but under ten times. The rearrangement uses TRBV6-5 and TRBJ1-4; perhaps TRBD1 as D (6 bases). The ends were cut back, 6 bases at V and 8 bases at J, with 16 bases in the middle. Germline V gene data show CDR1 as MNHEY and CDR2 as SVGAGI. The CDR3 spans 14 residues. This CDR3 is CASSQQGAVEKLFF. CDR3 nucleotide sequence: TGTGCCAGCAGCCAACAGGGAGCGGTGGAAAAACTGTTTTTT.

This clonotype was observed at least ten times. V and J are TRBV6-1 and TRBJ2-2; 10 positions match TRBD1. CDR3 length: 15 residues. The J segment lost 5 bases and the V segment lost 7 bases, leaving 7 bases of the junction unmatched. Germline CDR1 MNHNS, CDR2 SASEGT. The CDR3 nucleotides read TGTGCCAGCACGAGGACAGGGGGTCGGACCGGGGAGCTGTTTTTT. This gives the protein CASTRTGGRTGELFF.

This clonotype showed up just a few times. V usage is TRBV6-1 and J usage is TRBJ2-7, with unresolved D. V lost 2 bases and J lost 2, with 13 bases in between. Germline V gene sequence: CDR1 MNHNS, CDR2 SASEGT. The CDR3 totals 15 residues. CDR3 sequence reads: CASSENTSPPYEQYF. CDR3 DNA: TGTGCCAGCAGTGAAAATACCTCTCCCCCCTACGAGCAGTACTTC.

The rearrangement uses TRBV29-1 and TRBJ2-1; perhaps D is TRBD1 or TRBD2 (5 bases each). This CDR3 is built from 13 residues. Per the germline V gene, CDR1 is SQVTM and CDR2 is ANQGSEA. CDR3 nucleotides: TGCACCCTAGGAAAGGGACGAGCGAATGAGCAGTTCTTC. It is translated as CTLGKGRANEQFF.

V usage is TRBV19 and J usage is TRBJ2-1; 9 bases line up with TRBD1. Germline CDR1 and CDR2: LNHDA and SQIVND (reference sequence). J was trimmed by 4 bases and V by 6 bases; bases with no gene match: 19. The length of the CDR3 is 19 residues. CDR3 amino acids: CASRTSRDRAERGYNEQFF. CDR3 nucleotides: TGTGCCAGTAGAACATCCCGGGACAGGGCCGAGAGGGGATACAATGAGCAGTTCTTC.

This chain connects TRBV12-3 or TRBV12-4 to TRBJ2-7; a possible D gene is TRBD2 (6 bases). V lost 3 bases, J lost 4 bases, and 13 bases lay in between. The CDR3 runs to 14 residues. The DNA of the CDR3 is TGTGCCAGCAGTTTTTCGGGAGAGGTTTACGAGCAGTACTTC. Protein: CASSFSGEVYEQYF.

J is TRBJ2-1 and V is TRBV6-5; 11 bases are shared with TRBD2. CDR3 length: 16 residues. Germline V gives CDR1 MNHEY, CDR2 SVGAGI. Trimming removed 2 bases from V and 6 bases from J; junction bases left unmatched: 6. DNA of the CDR3: TGTGCCAGCAGTTACACTAGCGGGAGCCCCAGCAATGAGCAGTTCTTC. This codes for CASSYTSGSPSNEQFF.

Remarks on this clonotype: A much larger clonotype is one base distant, so this may be a read error. The V gene is TRBV6-5, the J gene TRBJ2-7, with TRBD1 matching 7 bases. The CDR3 is 16 amino acids. Per germline, CDR1 MNHEY and CDR2 SVGAGI. In DNA, the CDR3 is TGTGGCAGCAGTTCTCGGACAGGCCGCGGTAGCTACGAGCAGTACTTC. Encoded protein: CGSSSRTGRGSYEQYF.